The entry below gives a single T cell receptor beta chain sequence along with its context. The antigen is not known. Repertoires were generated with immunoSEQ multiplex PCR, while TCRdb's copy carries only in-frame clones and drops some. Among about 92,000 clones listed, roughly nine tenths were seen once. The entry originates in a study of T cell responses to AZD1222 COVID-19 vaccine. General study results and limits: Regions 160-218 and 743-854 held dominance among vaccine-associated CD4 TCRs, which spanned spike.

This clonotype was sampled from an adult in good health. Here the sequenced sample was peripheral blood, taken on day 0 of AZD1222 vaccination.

The CDR3 is CASSWPGGSGEQYF. CDR3 nucleotides: TGCGCCAGCAGCTGGCCAGGGGGCAGCGGCGAGCAGTACTTC. V usage is TRBV5-1 and J usage is TRBJ2-7; TRBD1 agrees at 8 bases. Germline V lookup: CDR1 SGHRS, CDR2 YFSETQ. Germline trimming cut 3 bases from V and 6 bases from J; bases unmatched to any gene: 8. This CDR3 has 14 residues.